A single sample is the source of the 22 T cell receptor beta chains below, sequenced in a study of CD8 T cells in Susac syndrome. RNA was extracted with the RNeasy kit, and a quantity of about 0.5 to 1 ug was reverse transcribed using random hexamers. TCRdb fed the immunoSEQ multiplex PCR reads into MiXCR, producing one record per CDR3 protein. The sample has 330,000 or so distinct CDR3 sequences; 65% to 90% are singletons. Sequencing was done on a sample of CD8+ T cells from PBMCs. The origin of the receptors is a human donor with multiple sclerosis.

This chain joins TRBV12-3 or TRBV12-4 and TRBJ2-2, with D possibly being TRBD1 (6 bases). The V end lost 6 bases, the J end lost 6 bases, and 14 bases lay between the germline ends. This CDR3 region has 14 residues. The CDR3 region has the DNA TGTGCCAGCAGCCTACAGGGAATTCCCGGGGAGCTGTTTTTT. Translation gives CASSLQGIPGELFF.

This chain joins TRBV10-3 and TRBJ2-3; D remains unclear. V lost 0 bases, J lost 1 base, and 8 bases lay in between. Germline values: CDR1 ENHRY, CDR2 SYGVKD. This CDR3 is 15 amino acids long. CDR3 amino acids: CAISESGAGTDTQYF. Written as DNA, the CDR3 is TGTGCCATCAGTGAGTCCGGTGCAGGCACAGATACGCAGTATTTT.

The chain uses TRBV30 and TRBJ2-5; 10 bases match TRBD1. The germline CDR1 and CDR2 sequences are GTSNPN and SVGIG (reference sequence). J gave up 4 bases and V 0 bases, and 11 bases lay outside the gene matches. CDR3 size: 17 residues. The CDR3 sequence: CAWSVGIGTGVSETQYF. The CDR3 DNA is TGTGCCTGGAGTGTTGGTATAGGGACAGGGGTGTCAGAGACCCAGTACTTC. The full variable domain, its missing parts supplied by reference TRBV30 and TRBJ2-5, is SQTIHQWPATLVQPVGSPLSLECTVEGTSNPNLYWYRQAAGRGLQLLFYSVGIGQISSEVPQNLSASRPQDRQFILSSKKLLLSDSGFYLCAWSVGIGTGVSETQYFGPGTRLLVL.

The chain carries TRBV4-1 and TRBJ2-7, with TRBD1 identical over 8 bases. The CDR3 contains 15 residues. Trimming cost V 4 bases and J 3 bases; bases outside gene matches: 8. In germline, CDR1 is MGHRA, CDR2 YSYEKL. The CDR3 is CASSPNLGQGYEQYF. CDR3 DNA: TGCGCCAGCAGCCCGAACCTTGGACAGGGCTACGAGCAGTACTTC.

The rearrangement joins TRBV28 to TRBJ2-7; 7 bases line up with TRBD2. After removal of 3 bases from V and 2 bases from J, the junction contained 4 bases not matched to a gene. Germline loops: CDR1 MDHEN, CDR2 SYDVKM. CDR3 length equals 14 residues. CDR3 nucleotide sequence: TGTGCCAGCAGTTTTCAGGCGGGAGCCTACGAGCAGTACTTC. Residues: CASSFQAGAYEQYF.

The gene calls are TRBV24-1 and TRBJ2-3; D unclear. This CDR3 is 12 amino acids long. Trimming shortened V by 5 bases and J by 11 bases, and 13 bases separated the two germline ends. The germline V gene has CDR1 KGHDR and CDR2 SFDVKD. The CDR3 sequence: CATSGVRDLQYF. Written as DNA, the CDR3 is TGTGCCACCAGTGGGGTTAGAGATCTGCAGTATTTT.

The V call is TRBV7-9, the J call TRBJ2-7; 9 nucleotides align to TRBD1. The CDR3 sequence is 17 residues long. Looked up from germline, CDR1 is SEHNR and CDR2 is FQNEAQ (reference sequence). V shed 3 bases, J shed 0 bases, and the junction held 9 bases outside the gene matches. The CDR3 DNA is TGTGCCAGCAGCTTCATCGGGGGGACAGGGCACTCCTACGAGCAGTACTTC. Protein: CASSFIGGTGHSYEQYF.

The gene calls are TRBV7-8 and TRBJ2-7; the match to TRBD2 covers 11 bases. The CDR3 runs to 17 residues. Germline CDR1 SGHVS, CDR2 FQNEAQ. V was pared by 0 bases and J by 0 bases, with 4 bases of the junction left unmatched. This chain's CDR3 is CASSLALTSGSSYEQYF. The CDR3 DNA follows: TGTGCCAGCAGCTTAGCGCTAACTAGCGGGAGCTCCTACGAGCAGTACTTC.

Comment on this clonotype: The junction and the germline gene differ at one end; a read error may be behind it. The CDR3: CASSFSGVTEQFF. The CDR3 coding sequence is TGTGCTAGCAGCTTTAGCGGGGTTACGGAGCAGTTCTTC. The chain is built from TRBV7-7 and TRBJ2-1, with 8 bases lining up with TRBD2. CDR1 and CDR2 from the germline V gene are SSHAT and FNYEAQ (reference sequence). The CDR3 has 13 amino acids.

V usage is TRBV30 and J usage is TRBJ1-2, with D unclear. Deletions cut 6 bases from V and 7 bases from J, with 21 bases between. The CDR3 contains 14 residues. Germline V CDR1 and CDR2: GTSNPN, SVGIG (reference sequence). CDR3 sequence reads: CACTPPGPLGGYTF. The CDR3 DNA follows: TGTGCCTGTACCCCACCGGGCCCACTGGGTGGCTACACCTTC.

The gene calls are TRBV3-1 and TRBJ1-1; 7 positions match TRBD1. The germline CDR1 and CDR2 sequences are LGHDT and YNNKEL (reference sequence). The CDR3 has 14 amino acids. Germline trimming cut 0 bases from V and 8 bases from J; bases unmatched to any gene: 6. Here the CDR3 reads CASSQEYRTGEAFF. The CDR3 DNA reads TGTGCCAGCAGCCAAGAGTATAGGACAGGCGAAGCTTTCTTT.

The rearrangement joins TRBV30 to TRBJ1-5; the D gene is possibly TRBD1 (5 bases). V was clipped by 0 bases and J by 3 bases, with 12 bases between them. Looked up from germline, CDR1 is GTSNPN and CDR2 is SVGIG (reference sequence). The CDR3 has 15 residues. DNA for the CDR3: TGTGCCTGGAGTGTAATGGCAGGGACCAATCAGCCCCAGCATTTT. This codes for CAWSVMAGTNQPQHF.

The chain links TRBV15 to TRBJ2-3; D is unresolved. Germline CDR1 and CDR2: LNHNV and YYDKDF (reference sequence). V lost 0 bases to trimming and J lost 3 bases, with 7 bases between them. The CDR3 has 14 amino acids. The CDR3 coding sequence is TGTGCCACCAGCAGAGATTTCAATACAGATACGCAGTATTTT. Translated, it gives CATSRDFNTDTQYF.

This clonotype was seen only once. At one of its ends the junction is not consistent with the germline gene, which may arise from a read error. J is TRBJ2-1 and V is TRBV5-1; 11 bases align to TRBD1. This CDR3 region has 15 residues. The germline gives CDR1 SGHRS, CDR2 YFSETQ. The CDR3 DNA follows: TGCGCCCGCAGCTTGGGACAGGGGGGCTACAATGAGCAGTTCTTC. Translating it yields CARSLGQGGYNEQFF.

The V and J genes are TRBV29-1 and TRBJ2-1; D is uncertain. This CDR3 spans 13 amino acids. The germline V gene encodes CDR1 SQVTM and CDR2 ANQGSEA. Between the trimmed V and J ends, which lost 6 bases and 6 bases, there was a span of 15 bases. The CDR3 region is CSVDILERNEQFF. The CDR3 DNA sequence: TGCAGCGTCGACATCCTCGAACGCAATGAGCAGTTCTTC.

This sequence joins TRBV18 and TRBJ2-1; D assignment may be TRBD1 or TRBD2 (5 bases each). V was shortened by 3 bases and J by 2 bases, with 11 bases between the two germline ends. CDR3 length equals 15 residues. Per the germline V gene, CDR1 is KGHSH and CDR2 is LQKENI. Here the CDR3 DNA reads TGTGCCAGCTCACCTGGGACGGCCCCCTACAATGAGCAGTTCTTC. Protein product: CASSPGTAPYNEQFF.

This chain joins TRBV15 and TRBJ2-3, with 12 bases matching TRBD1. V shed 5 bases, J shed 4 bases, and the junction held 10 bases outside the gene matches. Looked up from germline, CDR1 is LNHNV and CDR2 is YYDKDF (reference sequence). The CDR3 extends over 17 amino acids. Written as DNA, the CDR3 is TGTGCCACCAGCGTAGACCGGGACAGGGGGCCGGCAGATACGCAGTATTTT. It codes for CATSVDRDRGPADTQYF.

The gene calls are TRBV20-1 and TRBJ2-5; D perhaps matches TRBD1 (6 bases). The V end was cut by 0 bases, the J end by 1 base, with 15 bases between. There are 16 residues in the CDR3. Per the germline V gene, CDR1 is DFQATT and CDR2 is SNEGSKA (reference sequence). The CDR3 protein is CSARDFRGQPQETQYF. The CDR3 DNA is TGCAGTGCTAGAGACTTCCGAGGACAGCCCCAAGAGACCCAGTACTTC.

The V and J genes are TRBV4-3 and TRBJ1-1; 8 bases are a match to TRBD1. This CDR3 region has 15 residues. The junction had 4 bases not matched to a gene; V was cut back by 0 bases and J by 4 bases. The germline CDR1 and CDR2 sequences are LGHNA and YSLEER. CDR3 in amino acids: CASSQEAGGSTEAFF. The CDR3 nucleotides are TGCGCCAGCAGCCAAGAAGCAGGGGGCTCCACTGAAGCTTTCTTT.

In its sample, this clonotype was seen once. In DNA, the CDR3 is TGTGCCAGCAGCTTAGTAGGAGGGATGGACTACGAGCAGTACTTC. Its protein product is CASSLVGGMDYEQYF. This chain joins TRBV7-9 and TRBJ2-7; possible D gene TRBD2, 6 bases. The CDR3 is 15 amino acids. Germline values: CDR1 SEHNR, CDR2 FQNEAQ (reference sequence). Trimming shortened V by 1 base and J by 3 bases, and 13 bases separated the two germline ends.

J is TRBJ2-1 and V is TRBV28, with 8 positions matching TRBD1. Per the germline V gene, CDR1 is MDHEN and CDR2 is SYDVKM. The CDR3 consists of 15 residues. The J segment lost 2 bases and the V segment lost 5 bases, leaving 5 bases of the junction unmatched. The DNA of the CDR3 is TGTGCCAGCAGTCCCGGGACAGGAGCCTACAATGAGCAGTTCTTC. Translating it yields CASSPGTGAYNEQFF.

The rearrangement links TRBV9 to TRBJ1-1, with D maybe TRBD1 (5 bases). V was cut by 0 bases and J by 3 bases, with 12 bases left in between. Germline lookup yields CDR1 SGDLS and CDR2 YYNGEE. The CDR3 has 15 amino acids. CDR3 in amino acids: CASSVDGLGDTEAFF. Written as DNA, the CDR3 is TGTGCCAGCAGCGTAGATGGGCTGGGGGACACTGAAGCTTTCTTT.